This T cell receptor beta chain originates from a study of blood T cell repertoires in COVID-19. For the study at large: From the United States, Italy and Spain came samples of acute and convalescent COVID-19. T cells, B-cell-depleted T cells, or PBMCs provided the cDNA or gDNA that served as material.

Germline trimming cut 3 bases from V and 11 bases from J; bases unmatched to any gene: 9. The CDR3 is 15 amino acids. The V gene's germline CDR1 is SNHLY and CDR2 FYNNEI. Methods used by the authors: Estimates of nucleated cell counts were drawn from the amplification of reference gene primers. TCRdb's copy holds only in-frame clones and misses some; the assay was immunoSEQ multiplex PCR. That table gives V, J and clone size, and the DNA gave D and trimming. This sample has approximately 250,000 clones, with approximately 88% found just once. This clone has just one count. The sequencing sample was made of PBMCs or T cells enriched from blood (not recorded which). V gene TRBV2 combines with J gene TRBJ2-5; 13 bases fit TRBD2. This TCR was sampled from a woman between 40 and 55 years old who had been exposed to COVID-19. This CDR3 is CASSERGTSGVKQYF. CDR3 bases: TGTGCCAGCAGTGAGCGAGGGACTAGCGGGGTTAAACAGTACTTC.